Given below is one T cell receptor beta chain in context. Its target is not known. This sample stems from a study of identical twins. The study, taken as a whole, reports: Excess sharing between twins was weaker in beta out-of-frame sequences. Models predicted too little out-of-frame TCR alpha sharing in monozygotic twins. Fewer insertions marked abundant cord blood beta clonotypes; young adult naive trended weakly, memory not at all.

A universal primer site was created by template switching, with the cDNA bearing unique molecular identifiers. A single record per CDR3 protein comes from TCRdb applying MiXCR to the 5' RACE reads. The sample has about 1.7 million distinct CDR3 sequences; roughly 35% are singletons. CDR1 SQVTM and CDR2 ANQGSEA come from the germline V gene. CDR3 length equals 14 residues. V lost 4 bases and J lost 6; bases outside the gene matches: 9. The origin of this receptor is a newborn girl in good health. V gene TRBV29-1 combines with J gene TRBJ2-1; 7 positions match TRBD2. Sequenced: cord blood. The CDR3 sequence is CSVGGVRGCNEQFF. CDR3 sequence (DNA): TGCAGCGTTGGGGGGGTGCGGGGGTGCAATGAGCAGTTCTTC.